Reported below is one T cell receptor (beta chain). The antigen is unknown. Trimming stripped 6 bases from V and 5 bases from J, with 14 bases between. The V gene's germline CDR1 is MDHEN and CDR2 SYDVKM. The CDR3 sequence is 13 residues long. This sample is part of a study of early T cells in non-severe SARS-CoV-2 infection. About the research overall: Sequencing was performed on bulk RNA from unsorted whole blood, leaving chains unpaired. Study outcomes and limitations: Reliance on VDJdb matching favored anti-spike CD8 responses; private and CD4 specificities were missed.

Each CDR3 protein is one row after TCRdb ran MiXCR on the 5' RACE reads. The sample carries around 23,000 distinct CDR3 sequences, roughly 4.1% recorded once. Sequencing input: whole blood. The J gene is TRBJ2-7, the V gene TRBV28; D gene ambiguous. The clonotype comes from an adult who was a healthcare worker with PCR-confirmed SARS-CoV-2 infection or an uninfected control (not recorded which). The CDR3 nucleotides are TGTGCCAGCAGCCCCCCCATAACCAACGAGCAGTACTTC. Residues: CASSPPITNEQYF. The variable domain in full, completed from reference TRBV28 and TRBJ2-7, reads DVKVTQSSRYLVKRTGEKVFLECVQDMDHENMFWYRQDPGLGLRLIYFSYDVKMKEKGDIPEGYSVSREKKERFSLILESASTNQTSMYLCASSPPITNEQYFGPGTRLTVT.